This T cell receptor beta chain came from a study of cytomegalovirus exposure and HLA in healthy donors. V gave up 3 bases and J gave up 5 bases; unmatched junction bases: 5. CDR3 length: 15 residues. Germline V CDR1 and CDR2: SGHRS, YFSETQ. Both 60 Vbeta primers and 13 Jbeta primers went into the PCR. Sequencing was performed with immunoSEQ multiplex PCR; in TCRdb, only in-frame clones are kept and a portion is missing. The sample has under 200,000 clones; roughly 80% are singletons. This chain links TRBV5-1 with TRBJ2-5; 12 positions match TRBD2. The sequencing sample was made of PBMCs. The receptor was isolated from a male donor in good health and CMV-seronegative. The CDR3 DNA sequence: TGCGCCAGCAGCTCCACCACTAGCGGGAGGGAGACCCAGTACTTC. This translates into CASSSTTSGRETQYF.